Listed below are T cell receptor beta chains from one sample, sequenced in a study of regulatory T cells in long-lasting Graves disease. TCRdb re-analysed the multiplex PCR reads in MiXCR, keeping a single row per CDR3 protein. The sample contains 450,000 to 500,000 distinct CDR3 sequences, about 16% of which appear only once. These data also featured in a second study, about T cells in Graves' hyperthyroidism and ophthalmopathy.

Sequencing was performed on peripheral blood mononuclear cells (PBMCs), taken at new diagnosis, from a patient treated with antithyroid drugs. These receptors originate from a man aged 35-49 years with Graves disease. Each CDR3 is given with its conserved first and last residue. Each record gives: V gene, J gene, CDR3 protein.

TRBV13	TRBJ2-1	CASSLTSGRLYYNEQFF
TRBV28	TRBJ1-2	CASYAPVNYGYTF
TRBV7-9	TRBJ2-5	CASSIQETQYF
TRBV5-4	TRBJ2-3	CASSHPGSGVDTQYF
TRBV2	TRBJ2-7	CASSESDLHTYEQYF
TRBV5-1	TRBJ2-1	CASSYGQHNEQFF
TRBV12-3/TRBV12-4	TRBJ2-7	CASSPRTGINKYEQYF
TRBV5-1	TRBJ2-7	CASSLQGAPYEQYF
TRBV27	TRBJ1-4	CASSSLRRQGGEEKLFF
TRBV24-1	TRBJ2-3	CATGSSGRTPDTQYF
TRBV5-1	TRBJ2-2	CASSLDRSGNTGELFF
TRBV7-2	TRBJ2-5	CASSWEGRQETQYF
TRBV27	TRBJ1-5	CASSHGQYGQPQHF
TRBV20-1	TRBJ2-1	CSAGGGAGGGHNEQFF
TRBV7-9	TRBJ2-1	CASSARQGPPKQFF
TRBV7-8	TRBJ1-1	CASSPGTGEKTEAFF
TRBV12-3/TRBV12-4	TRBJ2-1	CASSWRTSGPRTYNEQFF
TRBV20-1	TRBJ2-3	CSASGDTQYF
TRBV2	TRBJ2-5	CASSAGRGREETQYF
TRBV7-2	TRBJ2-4	CASSLQTSGSNIQYF
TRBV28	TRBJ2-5	CASSSEADQETQYF
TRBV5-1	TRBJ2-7	CASTRGGGEDEQYF
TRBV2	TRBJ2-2	CASSASRDKYTGELFF
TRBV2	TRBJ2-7	CASSEGTSGRPEQYF
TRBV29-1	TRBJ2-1	CSVGDWGRSYNEQFF
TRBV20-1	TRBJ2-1	CSARTSGNLNEQFF
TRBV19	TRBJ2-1	CASSLPQGADSGEQFF
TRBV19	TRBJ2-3	CASSRGRGTDTQYF
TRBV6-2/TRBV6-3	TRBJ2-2	CASSSRGRNTGELFF
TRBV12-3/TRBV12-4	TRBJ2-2	CASSFLGNTGELFF
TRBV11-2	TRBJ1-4	CASSLAVEKLFF
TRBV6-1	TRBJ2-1	CASSETNNEQFF
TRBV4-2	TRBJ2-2	CASSQEAGAATGELFF
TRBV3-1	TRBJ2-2	CASSQAGMDTGELFF
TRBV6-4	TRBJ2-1	CASSDSGYNEQFF
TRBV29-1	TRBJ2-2	CSAGRGDQTGELFF
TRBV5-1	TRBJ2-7	CASSLGKWTATYEQYF
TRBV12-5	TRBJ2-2	CASGFTPGSLNTGELFF
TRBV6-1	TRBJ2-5	CASRTGEETQYF
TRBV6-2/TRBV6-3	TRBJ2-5	CASSEWAGDRRETQYF
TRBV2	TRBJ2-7	CASSSGTPPYEQYF
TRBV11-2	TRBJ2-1	CASSLTRGPSYNEQFF
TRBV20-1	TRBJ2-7	CSARRQGTREQYF
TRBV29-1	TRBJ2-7	CSVGTSGGNEQYF
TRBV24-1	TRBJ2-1	CATTGRLAGGGNEQFF
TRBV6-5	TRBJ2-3	CASSSRQGGTDTQYF
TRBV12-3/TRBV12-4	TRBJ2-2	CASRILAGGPGELFF
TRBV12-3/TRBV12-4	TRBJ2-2	CASSYTGGLPNTGELFF
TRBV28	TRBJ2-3	CASTPFGREGIDTQYF
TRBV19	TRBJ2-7	CASSPGQGESLEQYF
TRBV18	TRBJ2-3	CASSPGSADTQYF
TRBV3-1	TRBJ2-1	CASSQAGLANYNEQFF
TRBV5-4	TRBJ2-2	CASSGDSPNTGELFF
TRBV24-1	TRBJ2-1	CATSDLGQGPYNEQFF